This T cell receptor beta chain was captured by sequencing in a study of CD8+CD57+ T cells in acquired aplastic anemia. Study as a whole: On average, sorted CD4+ and CD8+ cells gave about 3.1 ug of DNA.

From germline, CDR1 is MNHNS and CDR2 SASEGT. V dropped 3 bases and J dropped 6 bases, with 11 bases sitting between them. The CDR3 length is 13 residues. The study profiled TCR beta VDJ and CDR3 using genomic DNA as template. TCRdb passed the reads through MiXCR, listing each CDR3 protein once. The table includes 200,000 to 250,000 distinct CDR3 sequences, roughly half detected once. Sequencing was done on patients that had shown CD8+CD57+ cell expansion by flow cytometry. Patients uniformly had severe acquired aplastic anemia. The sample taken for sequencing was sorted CD4+, CD8+, or CD8+CD57+ T cells (not recorded which) from PBMCs. The rearrangement joins TRBV6-1 to TRBJ1-2; D remains unclear. The sequence came from a human donor with aplastic anemia. This CDR3 is CASSEKEGNGYTF. CDR3 nucleotides: TGTGCCAGCAGTGAGAAGGAGGGAAATGGCTACACCTTC.